Each of the 3 T cell receptor beta chains below was sequenced from the same sample in a study of primary melanoma T cells and metastatic recurrence (dated by TCRdb to about 2020). The protocol used for the library was the immunoSEQ multiplex PCR assay. Not all clones reach the TCRdb copy of this immuneACCESS table, which keeps in-frame sequences only. Checked studies attribute under half of the gap to unresolved V genes and leave the rest unexplained. The table of this sample itemizes around 67 clones. The sequenced material came from melanoma tumor tissue. The receptor source for this set is a human donor with melanoma.

The chain joins TRBV11-3 to TRBJ2-7; D ambiguous. Germline V CDR1 and CDR2: SGHNT, YENEEA. The V end was cut by 5 bases, the J end by 0 bases, with 11 bases between. The CDR3 is 14 amino acids. The CDR3 DNA is TGTGCCAGCAGCATCGACATGAGCTCCTACGAGCAGTACTTC. Its protein is CASSIDMSSYEQYF.

The chain recombines TRBV6-7 with TRBJ2-6; D unclear. Being an ORF, TRBV6-7 has a function that is uncertain. The CDR3 extends over 16 amino acids. V gave up 5 bases and J gave up 5 bases, with 16 bases separating them. This CDR3 is CASSLVRRSRANVLTF. CDR3 nucleotides: TGTGCCAGCAGTCTCGTGAGGCGTAGTCGGGCCAACGTCCTGACTTTC.

The chain's CDR3 is CASSSDRNSYNSPLHF. CDR3 nucleotide sequence: TGTGCCAGCAGTTCTGACAGGAACTCCTATAATTCACCCCTCCACTTT. This chain links TRBV28 with TRBJ1-6, with D possibly being TRBD1 (6 bases). Trimming took 4 bases from V and 0 from J, leaving 10 bases between them. This CDR3 region has 16 residues. CDR1 is MDHEN and CDR2 is SYDVKM in the germline V gene.